Following are 25 T cell receptor beta chains from one sample sequenced in a study of T cells expressing NK-cell markers. TCRdb re-called the 5' RACE reads and gives one entry per CDR3 protein, without DNA. In all, the sample yields 160,000 or so distinct CDR3 sequences. Sequences were obtained from blood T cells: a sorted CD56 or NKG2C T cell subset, CD4+ or CD8+ T cells, or bulk PBMC T cells (not recorded which). Receptor source: a woman between 18 and 75 years old in good health.

The J gene is TRBJ2-4, the V gene TRBV3-1; as DNA is missing, the TRBD2 call by TCRdb cannot be tested. The CDR3 consists of 15 residues. The germline V gene encodes CDR1 LGHDT and CDR2 YNNKEL (reference sequence). The chain's CDR3 is CASSHQREGRNIQYF. Filled out from reference TRBV3-1 and TRBJ2-4, the complete variable domain reads DTAVSQTPKYLVTQMGNDKSIKCEQNLGHDTMYWYKQDSKKFLKIMFSYNNKELIINETVPNRFSPKSPDKAHLNLHINSLELGDSAVYFCASSHQREGRNIQYFGAGTRLSVL.

The V gene is TRBV20-1, the J gene TRBJ1-5; the D call from TCRdb, TRBD1, cannot be confirmed without DNA. The CDR3 consists of 19 residues. From germline, CDR1 is DFQATT and CDR2 SNEGSKA (reference sequence). CDR3 loop: CSARPTTFGGVGGNQPQHF.

V is TRBV6-5 and J is TRBJ2-7; TCRdb returns TRBD1, unconfirmable since there is no DNA. The germline CDR1 and CDR2 sequences are MNHEY and SVGAGI. The CDR3 covers 15 residues. The CDR3 sequence is CASSYLDRGTYEQYF.

The chain employs TRBV28 and TRBJ2-5; the TCRdb call, TRBD2, lacks DNA for checking. Per the germline V gene, CDR1 is MDHEN and CDR2 is SYDVKM. This CDR3 comprises 15 residues. The CDR3 region is CASSFQLAIQETQYF.

This chain uses TRBV11-2 with TRBJ1-5; no DNA is available, so the TRBD1 call from TCRdb remains unchecked. Looked up from germline, CDR1 is SGHAT and CDR2 is FQNNGV. This CDR3 comprises 14 residues. This chain's CDR3 is CASSFLGRDQPQHF.

V and J are TRBV12-3 or TRBV12-4 and TRBJ2-5. This CDR3 is 14 amino acids long. Here the CDR3 reads CASARMGWEETQYF.

This sequence joins TRBV3-1 and TRBJ2-3; TCRdb gives TRBD1 as the D gene, but with no DNA this cannot be confirmed. The CDR3 runs to 15 residues. Germline CDR1 reads LGHDT; CDR2 reads YNNKEL (reference sequence). CDR3 in amino acids: CASGMVGGATDTQYF.

V is TRBV10-3 and J is TRBJ2-7; the TCRdb call, TRBD2, lacks DNA for checking. This CDR3 has 14 amino acids. Germline CDR1 and CDR2: ENHRY and SYGVKD. CDR3 protein: CAISVSGSAYEQYF.

This CDR3 reads CASRSGGNTGELFF. V gene TRBV2 combines with J gene TRBJ2-2; the D call from TCRdb, TRBD1, cannot be confirmed without DNA. Per the germline V gene, CDR1 is SNHLY and CDR2 is FYNNEI. The CDR3 is 14 amino acids.

The V gene is TRBV14, the J gene TRBJ2-3; TCRdb designates TRBD2, a call that cannot be tested without DNA. CDR1 and CDR2 from the germline V gene are SGHDN and FVKESK. The CDR3 contains 15 residues. CDR3: CASSPQRELTDTQYF.

The genes are TRBV29-1 and TRBJ1-1; the TCRdb call, TRBD1, lacks DNA for checking. Germline CDR1 is SQVTM and CDR2 is ANQGSEA. The CDR3 totals 14 residues. The CDR3 here is CSVARTRGNTEAFF.

The V gene is TRBV28, the J gene TRBJ2-5; the D call of TRBD1 rests on TCRdb alone, since no DNA is present to check it. The CDR3 runs to 16 residues. Germline lookup yields CDR1 MDHEN and CDR2 SYDVKM. The CDR3 loop is CASRTPDDNPKITQYF. The full variable domain, rest sourced from reference TRBV28 and TRBJ2-5, is DVKVTQSSRYLVKRTGEKVFLECVQDMDHENMFWYRQDPGLGLRLIYFSYDVKMKEKGDIPEGYSVSREKKERFSLILESASTNQTSMYLCASRTPDDNPKITQYFGPGTRLLVL.

This sequence joins TRBV12-3 or TRBV12-4 and TRBJ2-2. This CDR3 comprises 15 residues. The CDR3 is CASSLSARSTGELFF.

The rearrangement joins TRBV5-1 to TRBJ2-1; the D call from TCRdb, TRBD1, cannot be confirmed without DNA. CDR3 size: 13 residues. Germline CDR1 and CDR2: SGHRS and YFSETQ. The CDR3: CASSEGQGVEQFF.

The chain employs TRBV7-3 and TRBJ2-1; the D call from TCRdb, TRBD1, cannot be confirmed without DNA. The V gene's germline CDR1 is SGHTA and CDR2 FQGTGA. CDR3 length: 13 amino acids. CDR3 sequence: CASSSGTGAEQFF.

The chain links TRBV7-9 to TRBJ1-4; TCRdb's D call, TRBD1, is unchecked because there is no DNA. From germline, CDR1 is SEHNR and CDR2 FQNEAQ (reference sequence). This CDR3 contains 14 residues. The CDR3 loop is CASSFRDSNEKLFF. Full variable domain (rest looked up from reference TRBV7-9 and TRBJ1-4): DTGVSQNPRHKITKRGQNVTFRCDPISEHNRLYWYRQTLGQGPEFLTYFQNEAQLEKSRLLSDRFSAERPKGSFSTLEIQRTEQGDSAMYLCASSFRDSNEKLFFGSGTQLSVL.

The V gene is TRBV4-1, the J gene TRBJ2-2; TCRdb's D call, TRBD2, is unchecked because there is no DNA. The CDR3 is made up of 17 amino acids. Germline CDR1 is MGHRA and CDR2 is YSYEKL. CDR3 amino acids: CASSQLRTSGNTGELFF.

This chain links TRBV5-1 with TRBJ2-5; absent DNA, TCRdb's TRBD1 call cannot be checked. The CDR3 spans 15 residues. Germline CDR1 SGHRS, CDR2 YFSETQ. Here the CDR3 reads CASRETDRGSGTQYF.

V usage is TRBV29-1 and J usage is TRBJ2-1; the D call of TRBD1 rests on TCRdb alone, since no DNA is present to check it. Per germline, CDR1 SQVTM and CDR2 ANQGSEA. The CDR3 is 15 residues long. The CDR3 spells CSVERYQGDGNEQFF.

V usage is TRBV28 and J usage is TRBJ1-3. Germline loops: CDR1 MDHEN, CDR2 SYDVKM. The CDR3 is 13 residues long. The CDR3 sequence: CASSLAGRNTIYF.

J is TRBJ2-3 and V is TRBV5-1; TCRdb's D gene call, TRBD1, goes unchecked for lack of DNA. The germline V gene encodes CDR1 SGHRS and CDR2 YFSETQ. CDR3 length equals 13 residues. The CDR3 spells CASGGGGGDTQYF.

The chain joins TRBV28 to TRBJ2-7; TCRdb gives TRBD1 as the D gene, but with no DNA this cannot be confirmed. Germline lookup yields CDR1 MDHEN and CDR2 SYDVKM. The CDR3 extends over 15 amino acids. CDR3 protein: CASSLVMQGPYEQYF.

The chain employs TRBV28 and TRBJ2-3; TCRdb outputs TRBD2, but without DNA this stays unchecked. The germline V gene has CDR1 MDHEN and CDR2 SYDVKM. This CDR3 has 13 residues. The chain's CDR3 is CASSGRAGDTQYF.

The rearrangement uses TRBV29-1 and TRBJ2-3; the TCRdb call, TRBD2, lacks DNA for checking. The CDR3 runs 14 residues. Per the germline V gene, CDR1 is SQVTM and CDR2 is ANQGSEA. The CDR3 spells CSVGTSGIPDTQYF.

The CDR3 loop reads CASSLGLIGDTEAFF. This chain joins TRBV5-1 and TRBJ1-1. Germline lookup yields CDR1 SGHRS and CDR2 YFSETQ. This CDR3 has 15 amino acids.